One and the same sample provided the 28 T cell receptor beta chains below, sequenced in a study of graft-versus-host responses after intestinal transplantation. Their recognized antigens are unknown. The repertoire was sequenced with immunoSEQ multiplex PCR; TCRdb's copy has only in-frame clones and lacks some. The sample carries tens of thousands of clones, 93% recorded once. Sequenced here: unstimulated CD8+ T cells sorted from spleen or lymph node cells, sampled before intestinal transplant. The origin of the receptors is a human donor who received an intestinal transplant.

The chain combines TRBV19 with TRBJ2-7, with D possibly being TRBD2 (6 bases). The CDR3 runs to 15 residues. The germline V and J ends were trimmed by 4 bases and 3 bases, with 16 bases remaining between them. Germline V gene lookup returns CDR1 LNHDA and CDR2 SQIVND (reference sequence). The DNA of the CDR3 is TGTGCCAGTAGTAGCTCCGGGACGGGGGTCTACGAGCAGTACTTC. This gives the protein CASSSSGTGVYEQYF.

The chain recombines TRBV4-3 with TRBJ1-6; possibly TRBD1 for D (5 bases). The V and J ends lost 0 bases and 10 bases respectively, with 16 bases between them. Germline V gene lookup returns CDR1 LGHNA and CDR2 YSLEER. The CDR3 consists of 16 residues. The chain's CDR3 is CASSQDDPRGGSPLHF. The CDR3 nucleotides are TGCGCCAGCAGCCAAGATGACCCGCGGGGGGGATCACCCCTCCACTTT.

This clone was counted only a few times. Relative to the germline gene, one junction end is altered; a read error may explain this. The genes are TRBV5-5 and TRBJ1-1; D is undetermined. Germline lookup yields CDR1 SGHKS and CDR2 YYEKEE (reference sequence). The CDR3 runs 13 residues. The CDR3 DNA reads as TGCGCCAGCAGCCGCAGACTTAACACTGAAGCTTTCTTT. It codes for CASSRRLNTEAFF.

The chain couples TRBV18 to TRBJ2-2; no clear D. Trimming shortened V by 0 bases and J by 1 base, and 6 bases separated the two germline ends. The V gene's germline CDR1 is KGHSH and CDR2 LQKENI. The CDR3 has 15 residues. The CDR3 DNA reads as TGTGCCAGCTCACCACCCCCCGGGAACACCGGGGAGCTGTTTTTT. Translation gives CASSPPPGNTGELFF.

In nucleotides, the CDR3 is TGTGCCAGTAGTCTTCTCCTACCTAGCGGGGCTACCTACGAGCAGTACTTC. As protein: CASSLLLPSGATYEQYF. The chain carries TRBV19 and TRBJ2-7; the match to TRBD2 covers 9 bases. The CDR3 extends over 17 amino acids. V lost 5 bases, J lost 2 bases, and 13 bases stayed unmatched. CDR1 and CDR2 (germline): LNHDA, SQIVND (reference sequence).

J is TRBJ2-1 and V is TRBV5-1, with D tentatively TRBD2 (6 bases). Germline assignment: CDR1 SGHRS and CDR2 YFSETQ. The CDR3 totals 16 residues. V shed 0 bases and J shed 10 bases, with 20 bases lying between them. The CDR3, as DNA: TGCGCCAGCAGCTTGGGTGTTGGGGGGTCCTCGTTCGAGCAGTTCTTC. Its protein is CASSLGVGGSSFEQFF.

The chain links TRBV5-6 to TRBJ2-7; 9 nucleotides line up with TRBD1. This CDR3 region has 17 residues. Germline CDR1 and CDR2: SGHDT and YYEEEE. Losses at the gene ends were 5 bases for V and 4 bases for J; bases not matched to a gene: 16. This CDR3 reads CASSYFHSGTGFYEQYF. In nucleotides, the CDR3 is TGTGCCAGCAGTTATTTCCACTCCGGGACAGGGTTTTACGAGCAGTACTTC.

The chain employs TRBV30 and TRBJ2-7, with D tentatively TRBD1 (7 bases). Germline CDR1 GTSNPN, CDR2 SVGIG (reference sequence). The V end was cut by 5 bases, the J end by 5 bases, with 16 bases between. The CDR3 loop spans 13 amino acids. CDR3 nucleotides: TGTGCCTGGGCAGGAGGGGGCTCGGACGAGCAGTACTTC. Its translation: CAWAGGGSDEQYF.

CDR3 nucleotides: TGCAGCGTAAGACCAACGGGACAGGAGGGGAATGAGCAGTTCTTC. Encoded protein: CSVRPTGQEGNEQFF. V and J are TRBV29-1 and TRBJ2-1, with TRBD1 identical over 8 bases. Germline loops: CDR1 SQVTM, CDR2 ANQGSEA. With 6 bases clipped from V and 7 bases from J, the junction kept 14 bases outside the gene matches. The CDR3 sequence is 15 residues long.

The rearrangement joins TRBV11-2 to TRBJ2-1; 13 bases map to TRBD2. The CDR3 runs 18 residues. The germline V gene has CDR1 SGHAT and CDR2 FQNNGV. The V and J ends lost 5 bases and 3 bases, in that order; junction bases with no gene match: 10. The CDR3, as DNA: TGTGCCAGCAGCACAACTAGCGGGGGGGCGAGAGGCTACAATGAGCAGTTCTTC. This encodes CASSTTSGGARGYNEQFF.

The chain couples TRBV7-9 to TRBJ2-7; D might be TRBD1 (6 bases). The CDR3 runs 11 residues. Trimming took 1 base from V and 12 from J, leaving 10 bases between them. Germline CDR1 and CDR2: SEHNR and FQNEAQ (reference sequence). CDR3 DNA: TGTGCCAGCAGCTTAGTTGGACAGCCGTACTTC. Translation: CASSLVGQPYF.

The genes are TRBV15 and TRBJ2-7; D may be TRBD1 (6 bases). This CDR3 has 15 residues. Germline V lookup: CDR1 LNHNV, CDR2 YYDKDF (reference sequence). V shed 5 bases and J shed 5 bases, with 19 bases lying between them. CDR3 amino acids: CATSSSGEPAHEQYF. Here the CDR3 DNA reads TGTGCCACCAGCTCTTCAGGGGAACCAGCCCACGAGCAGTACTTC.

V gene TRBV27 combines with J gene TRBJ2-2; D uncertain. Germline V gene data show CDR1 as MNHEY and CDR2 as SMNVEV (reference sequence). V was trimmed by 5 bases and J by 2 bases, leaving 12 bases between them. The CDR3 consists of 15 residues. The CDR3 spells CASSPDFLNTGELFF. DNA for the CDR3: TGTGCCAGCAGTCCAGACTTCCTCAACACCGGGGAGCTGTTTTTT.

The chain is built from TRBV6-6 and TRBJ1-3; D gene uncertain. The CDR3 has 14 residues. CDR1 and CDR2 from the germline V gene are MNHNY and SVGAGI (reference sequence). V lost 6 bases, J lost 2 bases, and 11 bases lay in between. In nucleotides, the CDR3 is TGTGCCAGCAGCCTTACGGTACCTGGAAACACCATATATTTT. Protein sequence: CASSLTVPGNTIYF.

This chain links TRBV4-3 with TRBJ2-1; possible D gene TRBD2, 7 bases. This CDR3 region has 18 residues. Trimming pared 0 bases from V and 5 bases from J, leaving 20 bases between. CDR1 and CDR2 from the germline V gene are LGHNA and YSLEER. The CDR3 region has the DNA TGCGCCAGCAGCCAAGATTTTAGAGGCGCGGGGGCCAACAATGAGCAGTTCTTC. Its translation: CASSQDFRGAGANNEQFF.

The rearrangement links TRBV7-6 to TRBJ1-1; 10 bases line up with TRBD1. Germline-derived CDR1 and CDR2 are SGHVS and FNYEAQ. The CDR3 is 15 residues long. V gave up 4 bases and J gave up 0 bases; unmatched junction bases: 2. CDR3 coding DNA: TGTGCCAGCAGCTGGGGGACAGGGGTGAACACTGAAGCTTTCTTT. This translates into CASSWGTGVNTEAFF.

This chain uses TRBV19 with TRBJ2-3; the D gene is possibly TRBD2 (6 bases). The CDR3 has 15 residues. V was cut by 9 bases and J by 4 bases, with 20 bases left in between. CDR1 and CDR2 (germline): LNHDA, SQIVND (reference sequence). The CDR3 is CASADEEGGPDTQYF. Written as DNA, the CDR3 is TGTGCCAGCGCTGATGAGGAGGGCGGCCCAGATACGCAGTATTTT.

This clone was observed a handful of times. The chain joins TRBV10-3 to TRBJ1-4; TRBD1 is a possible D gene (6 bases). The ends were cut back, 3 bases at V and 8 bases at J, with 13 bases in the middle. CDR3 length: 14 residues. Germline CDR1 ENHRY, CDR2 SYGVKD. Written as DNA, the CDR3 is TGTGCCATCAGTGAAACAGGGCGGTACGAAAAACTGTTTTTT. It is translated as CAISETGRYEKLFF.

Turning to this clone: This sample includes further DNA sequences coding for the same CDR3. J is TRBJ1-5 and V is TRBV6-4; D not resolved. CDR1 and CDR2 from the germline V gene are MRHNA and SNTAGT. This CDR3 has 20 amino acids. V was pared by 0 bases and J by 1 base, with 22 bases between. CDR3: CASSDSMYLPDGLSNQPQHF. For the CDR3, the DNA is TGTGCCAGCAGTGACTCGATGTATCTTCCGGACGGACTAAGCAATCAGCCCCAGCATTTT.

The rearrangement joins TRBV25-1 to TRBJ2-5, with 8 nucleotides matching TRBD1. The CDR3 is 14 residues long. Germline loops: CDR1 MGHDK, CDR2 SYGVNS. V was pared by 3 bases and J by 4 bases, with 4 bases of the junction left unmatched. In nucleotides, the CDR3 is TGTGCCAGCAGTGAGACAGGGGTTTCAGAGACCCAGTACTTC. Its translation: CASSETGVSETQYF.

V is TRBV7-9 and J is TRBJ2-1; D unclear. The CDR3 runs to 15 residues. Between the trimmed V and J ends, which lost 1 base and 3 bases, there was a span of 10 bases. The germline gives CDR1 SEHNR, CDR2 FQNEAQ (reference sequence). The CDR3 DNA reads TGTGCCAGCAGCTTAGGGCCAGAAGACTACAATGAGCAGTTCTTC. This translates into CASSLGPEDYNEQFF.

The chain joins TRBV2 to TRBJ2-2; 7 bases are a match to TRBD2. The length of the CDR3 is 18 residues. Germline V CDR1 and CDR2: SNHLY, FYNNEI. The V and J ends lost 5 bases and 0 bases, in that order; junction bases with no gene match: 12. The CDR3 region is CASSSREVGPTNTGELFF. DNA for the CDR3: TGTGCCAGCAGTTCCCGGGAGGTCGGCCCCACGAACACCGGGGAGCTGTTTTTT.

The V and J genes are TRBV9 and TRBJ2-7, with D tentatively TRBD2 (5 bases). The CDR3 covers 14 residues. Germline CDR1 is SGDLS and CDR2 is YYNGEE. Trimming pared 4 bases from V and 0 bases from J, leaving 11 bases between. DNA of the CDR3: TGTGCCAGCAGCCCGGGGTTGAGCTCCTACGAGCAGTACTTC. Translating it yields CASSPGLSSYEQYF.

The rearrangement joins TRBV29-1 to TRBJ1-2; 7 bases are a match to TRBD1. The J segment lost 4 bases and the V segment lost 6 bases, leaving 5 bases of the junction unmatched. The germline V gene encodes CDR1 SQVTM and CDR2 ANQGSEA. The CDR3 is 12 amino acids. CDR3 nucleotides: TGCAGCGTCCCCGACAGGGCCTATGGCTACACCTTC. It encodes CSVPDRAYGYTF.

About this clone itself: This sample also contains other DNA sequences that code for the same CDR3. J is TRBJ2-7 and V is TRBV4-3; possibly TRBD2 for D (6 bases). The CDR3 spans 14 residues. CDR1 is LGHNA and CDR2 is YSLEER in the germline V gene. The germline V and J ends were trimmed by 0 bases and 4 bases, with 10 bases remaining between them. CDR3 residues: CASSQDGAGYEQYF. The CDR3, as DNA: TGCGCCAGCAGCCAAGATGGAGCGGGTTACGAGCAGTACTTC.

CDR3 DNA sequence: TGTGCCAGCATCCAGGAGCCAGGGGATTGGGATACGCAGTATTTT. Translation: CASIQEPGDWDTQYF. The chain recombines TRBV27 with TRBJ2-3; TRBD1 is a possible D gene (6 bases). V was trimmed by 7 bases and J by 6 bases, leaving 20 bases between them. Germline assignment: CDR1 MNHEY and CDR2 SMNVEV (reference sequence). This CDR3 is built from 15 residues.

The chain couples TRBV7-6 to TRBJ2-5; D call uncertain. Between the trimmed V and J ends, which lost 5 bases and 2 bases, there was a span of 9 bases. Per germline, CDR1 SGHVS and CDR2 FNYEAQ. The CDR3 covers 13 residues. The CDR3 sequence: CASSLNRQETQYF. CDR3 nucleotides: TGTGCCAGCAGCCTGAATCGGCAAGAGACCCAGTACTTC.

CDR3 sequence reads: CATSATPRTGVSGANVLTF. CDR3 nucleotides: TGTGCCACCTCAGCAACACCGCGGACAGGGGTTTCTGGGGCCAACGTCCTGACTTTC. The gene calls are TRBV21-1 and TRBJ2-6; TRBD1, the table's D call, was not compared with the DNA. TRBV21-1 is marked as a pseudogene. CDR3 length: 19 amino acids.